The text below deals with one T cell receptor (beta chain). Its antigen remains unknown. Time point of the sample: late sampling 161 to 241 days after vaccination in a few convalescent patients. Documented treatment: approximately 10-day PBMC culture with coronavirus spike peptide pools or control peptides (ViraFEST assay). The V and J ends lost 4 bases and 2 bases, in that order; junction bases with no gene match: 5. Per the germline V gene, CDR1 is KGHSH and CDR2 is LQKENI. The CDR3 is made up of 14 amino acids. Oncomine TCR Beta short-read sequencing was applied to DNA from cultured CD4+ T cells. TCRdb passed the PCR reads through MiXCR, listing each CDR3 protein once. The top ten clones hold more than 9.5% of a sample with about 22,000 distinct CDR3 sequences, about 30% of them seen once. These data are taken from a study of vaccination and CD4 T cells after COVID-19. Across the study: Post-COVID sampling occurred a median about 110 days after diagnosis (range 35 to 161).

The sequencing used CD4+ T cells from blood, cultured in vitro, collected about 7 months after SARS-CoV-2 vaccination. This clonotype was obtained from a human donor who had recovered from COVID-19. The V gene is TRBV18, the J gene TRBJ2-7; TRBD1 matches 7 bases. The CDR3 region is CASSQGAQTYEQYF. CDR3 nucleotide sequence: TGTGCCAGCTCACAGGGGGCGCAGACCTACGAGCAGTACTTC.